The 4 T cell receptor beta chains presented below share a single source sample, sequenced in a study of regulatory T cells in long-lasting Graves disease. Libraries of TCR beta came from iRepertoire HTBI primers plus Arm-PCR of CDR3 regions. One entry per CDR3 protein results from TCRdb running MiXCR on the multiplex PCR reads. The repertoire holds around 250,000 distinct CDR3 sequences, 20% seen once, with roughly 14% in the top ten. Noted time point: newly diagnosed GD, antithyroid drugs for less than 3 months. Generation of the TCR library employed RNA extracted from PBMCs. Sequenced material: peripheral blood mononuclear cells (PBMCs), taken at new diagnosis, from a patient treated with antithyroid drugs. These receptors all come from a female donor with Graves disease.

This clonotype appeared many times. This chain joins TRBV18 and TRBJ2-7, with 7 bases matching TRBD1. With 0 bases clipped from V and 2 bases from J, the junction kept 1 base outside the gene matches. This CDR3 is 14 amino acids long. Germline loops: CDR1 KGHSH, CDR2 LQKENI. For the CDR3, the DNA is TGTGCCAGCTCACCACCGACAGGGCCCTACGAGCAGTACTTC. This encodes CASSPPTGPYEQYF.

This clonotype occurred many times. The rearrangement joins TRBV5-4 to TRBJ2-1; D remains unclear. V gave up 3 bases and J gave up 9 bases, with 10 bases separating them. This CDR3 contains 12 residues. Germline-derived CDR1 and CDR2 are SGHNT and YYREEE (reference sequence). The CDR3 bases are TGTGCCAGCAGCTCGTGGGTTGGTGAGCAGTTCTTC. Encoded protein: CASSSWVGEQFF.

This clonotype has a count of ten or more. In DNA form, the CDR3 reads TGTGCCAGCAGCTTGACGGTAAACACAGATACGCAGTATTTT. Its protein product is CASSLTVNTDTQYF. J is TRBJ2-3 and V is TRBV5-5; no clear D gene. V was pared by 1 base and J by 2 bases, with 8 bases between. CDR3 length: 14 residues. CDR1 is SGHKS, CDR2 YYEKEE, per germline (reference sequence).

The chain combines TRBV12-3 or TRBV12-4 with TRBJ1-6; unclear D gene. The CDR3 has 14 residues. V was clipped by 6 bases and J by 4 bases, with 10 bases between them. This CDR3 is CASRSGVYNSPLHF. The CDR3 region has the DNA TGTGCCAGCAGGTCAGGCGTTTATAATTCACCCCTCCACTTT.